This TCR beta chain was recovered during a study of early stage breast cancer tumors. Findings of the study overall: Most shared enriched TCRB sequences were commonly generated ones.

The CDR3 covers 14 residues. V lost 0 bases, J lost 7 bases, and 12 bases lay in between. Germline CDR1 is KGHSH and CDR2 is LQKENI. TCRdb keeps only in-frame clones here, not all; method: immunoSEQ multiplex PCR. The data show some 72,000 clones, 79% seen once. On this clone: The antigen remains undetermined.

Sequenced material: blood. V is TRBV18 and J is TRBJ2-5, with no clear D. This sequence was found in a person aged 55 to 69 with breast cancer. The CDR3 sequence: CASSPPNSVGTQYF. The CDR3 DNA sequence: TGTGCCAGCTCACCACCGAATTCCGTTGGGACCCAGTACTTC.